Listed below are T cell receptor beta chains from one sample, sequenced in a study of blood T cell repertoires in COVID-19. Data came from immunoSEQ multiplex PCR; TCRdb stores just in-frame clones and leaves some out. Found here are about 370,000 clones, about 90% of them singletons; the top ten hold less than 2%. The specimen was PBMCs or T cells enriched from blood (not recorded which). Every receptor here comes from a woman aged 25 to 39 who had recovered from COVID-19. Both conserved end residues are part of each CDR3. D genes are given only for firm matches.

TRBV30 | TRBD1 | CAWNPGQGSEQYF
TRBV7-9 | . | CASSLSGDGTYEQYF
TRBV7-2 | . | CASSLDAAVYNSPLHF
TRBV7-9 | TRBD1 | CASSLVGTGGLSSYEQYF
TRBV29-1 | . | CSVERTSGANYGYTF
TRBV5-8 | . | CASTKARGASTDTQYF
TRBV9 | . | CASSGTTGGELFF
TRBV19 | . | CASRSRVQETQYF
TRBV2 | TRBD2 | CASSEIAGNTGELFF
TRBV7-3 | . | CASSLQGNQPQHF
TRBV5-1 | . | CASSLTGRNTEAFF
TRBV27 | TRBD1 | CASSPTGGAPYYEQYF
TRBV7-6 | . | CASSLDGGYTEAFF